Sequencing of this TCR beta chain was carried out in a study of cytomegalovirus exposure and HLA in healthy donors. Study details: Approximately 180 million T cells yielded approximately 100 million unique TCR beta sequences, as an earlier analysis found.

Study observations and caveats: Investigators reported about 160 TCR beta chains as tied to cytomegalovirus.

The PCR had 60 Vbeta and 13 Jbeta primers. Per the authors' pipeline: Roughly 12 million of 80 million or so unique TCR beta chains were shared, per a later count. Using immunoSEQ multiplex PCR, the repertoire was profiled, and TCRdb retains in-frame clones only, with some absent. V and J calls and clone size come straight from that table; D and trimming were deduced from the DNA. The data show about 160,000 clones, more than 60% seen once. To note about this clone: What it recognizes is unknown.

The V segment lost 1 base and the J segment 2 bases; nucleotides outside the gene matches: 2. This CDR3 contains 16 residues. The germline gives CDR1 SGHKS, CDR2 YYEKEE (reference sequence). The sample consisted of PBMCs. This TCR derives from a man in his forties in good health and CMV-seronegative. The rearrangement links TRBV5-5 to TRBJ1-6, with 8 bases aligning to TRBD1. The CDR3 reads CASSLPGGAYNSPLHF. CDR3 DNA sequence: TGTGCCAGCAGCTTGCCAGGGGGCGCCTATAATTCACCCCTCCACTTT.